The 17 T cell receptor beta chains below were found in one sample sequenced in a study of blood T cell repertoires in COVID-19. Sequencing used immunoSEQ multiplex PCR; TCRdb keeps in-frame clones, though not all of them. This repertoire shows about 240,000 clones, roughly 79% found once; its top ten account for around 7.5%. The sequencing input was peripheral blood. The receptors shown here come from a woman aged 80 or over with COVID-19, enrolled during active disease.

CDR3 region: CAWRKQGAGAAYNSPLHF. DNA for the CDR3: TGTGCCTGGAGGAAACAGGGGGCCGGGGCGGCCTATAATTCACCCCTCCACTTT. The rearrangement joins TRBV30 to TRBJ1-6, with 9 bases identical to TRBD1. Germline-derived CDR1 and CDR2 are GTSNPN and SVGIG (reference sequence). The CDR3 is made up of 18 amino acids. The V segment lost 3 bases and the J segment 2 bases; nucleotides outside the gene matches: 11.

The rearrangement links TRBV7-9 to TRBJ2-1; 10 bases map to TRBD2. Germline trimming cut 2 bases from V and 9 bases from J; bases unmatched to any gene: 4. Germline CDR1 reads SEHNR; CDR2 reads FQNEAQ (reference sequence). The CDR3 runs 14 residues. Written as DNA, the CDR3 is TGTGCCAGCAGCTTACTAGCGGGAGCTGGTGAGCAGTTCTTC. It yields the protein CASSLLAGAGEQFF.

The chain carries TRBV4-1 and TRBJ1-2, with D perhaps matching TRBD1 (5 bases). CDR3 length: 15 residues. V was cut by 1 base and J by 5 bases, with 14 bases left in between. Germline V CDR1 and CDR2: MGHRA, YSYEKL. This CDR3 is CASSQVPGNRYGYTF. The CDR3 DNA sequence: TGCGCCAGCAGCCAAGTCCCAGGGAACAGGTATGGCTACACCTTC.

The chain joins TRBV11-1 to TRBJ2-1, with TRBD2 identical over 11 bases. This CDR3 region has 16 residues. The V and J ends lost 3 bases and 7 bases, in that order; junction bases with no gene match: 8. The V gene's germline CDR1 is SGHAT and CDR2 FQDESV (reference sequence). Here the CDR3 DNA reads TGTGCCAGCAGCTTCTCCGGGACTAGCGGAGGAAATGAGCAGTTCTTC. Its protein is CASSFSGTSGGNEQFF.

CDR3 nucleotide sequence: TGTGCCAGCAGTAATACCCGACTAGCGGGAGGGAATGAGCAGTTCTTC. As protein: CASSNTRLAGGNEQFF. The gene calls are TRBV28 and TRBJ2-1, with 14 bases fitting TRBD2. With V trimmed by 5 bases and J by 7 bases, 7 bases remained unmatched. This CDR3 is built from 16 residues. Germline V gene data show CDR1 as MDHEN and CDR2 as SYDVKM.

This clone was recorded once. V is TRBV6-1 and J is TRBJ2-1, with 7 bases that match TRBD2. V lost 3 bases and J lost 9; bases outside the gene matches: 17. The CDR3 is made up of 17 amino acids. CDR1 MNHNS and CDR2 SASEGT come from the germline V gene. The CDR3 is CASSDSPGTIASVEQFF. DNA of the CDR3: TGTGCCAGCAGTGATTCCCCCGGGACTATAGCATCCGTTGAGCAGTTCTTC.

The chain recombines TRBV5-4 with TRBJ2-1; tentative D call: TRBD1 (5 bases). Germline lookup yields CDR1 SGHNT and CDR2 YYREEE (reference sequence). The V and J ends lost 10 bases and 2 bases respectively, with 13 bases between them. The CDR3 extends over 13 amino acids. CDR3 bases: TGTGCCGTGAGGAAGGGGACCTACAATGAGCAGTTCTTC. This translates into CAVRKGTYNEQFF.

The CDR3: CASSNWREGDQPQHF. In DNA form, the CDR3 reads TGTGCCAGCAGCAATTGGCGCGAGGGGGATCAGCCCCAGCATTTT. The chain is built from TRBV7-9 and TRBJ1-5; a weak D match, TRBD1 (6 bases). Germline CDR1 is SEHNR and CDR2 is FQNEAQ (reference sequence). The CDR3 has 15 amino acids. With 5 bases removed from V and 5 bases from J, the gap between germline ends came to 16 bases.

The chain carries TRBV27 and TRBJ2-7; D may be TRBD1 (6 bases). V shed 2 bases and J shed 5 bases, with 13 bases lying between them. Germline CDR1 is MNHEY and CDR2 is SMNVEV (reference sequence). The CDR3 is 14 amino acids. DNA for the CDR3: TGTGCCAGCAGTTTAAACAGGGCCTATGACGAGCAGTACTTC. It is translated as CASSLNRAYDEQYF.

This sequence joins TRBV3-1 (or the pseudogene TRBV3-2) and TRBJ1-1, with D possibly being TRBD1 (6 bases). The germline gives CDR1 LGHDT, CDR2 YNNKEL (reference sequence). The V end was cut by 0 bases, the J end by 1 base, with 12 bases between. The CDR3 is 16 amino acids. The CDR3 DNA follows: TGTGCCAGCAGCCAAGAGCCCGGGACACAGAACACTGAAGCTTTCTTT. Translation gives CASSQEPGTQNTEAFF.

This CDR3 reads CASSFSDRLAKNIQYF. The CDR3 DNA reads TGCGCCAGCAGTTTCTCGGACAGGCTGGCCAAAAACATTCAGTACTTC. The rearrangement links TRBV4-1 to TRBJ2-4; TRBD1 aligns across 7 bases. V gave up 6 bases and J gave up 1 base; unmatched junction bases: 9. The CDR3 runs to 16 residues. Germline V gene data show CDR1 as MGHRA and CDR2 as YSYEKL.

The J gene is TRBJ2-1, the V gene TRBV5-1; TRBD2 might be the D (6 bases). The CDR3 is 18 amino acids. Deletions cut 2 bases from V and 3 bases from J, with 21 bases between. CDR1 and CDR2 (germline): SGHRS, YFSETQ. The CDR3 region has the DNA TGCGCCAGCAGCTTTCTATCGGGAGCGCGGGTGGTCTACAATGAGCAGTTCTTC. It yields the protein CASSFLSGARVVYNEQFF.

Here the CDR3 DNA reads TGCGCCAGCAGCCAAGATCTAGACAATGAGCAGTTCTTC. Residues: CASSQDLDNEQFF. The rearrangement joins TRBV4-3 to TRBJ2-1; unclear D gene. The CDR3 has 13 residues. Germline values: CDR1 LGHNA, CDR2 YSLEER. V shed 0 bases and J shed 5 bases, with 5 bases lying between them.

This clone was detected many times. The V gene is TRBV5-6, the J gene TRBJ1-6; TRBD1 matches at 9 bases. CDR1 and CDR2 (germline): SGHDT, YYEEEE. The CDR3 is 15 amino acids. V dropped 4 bases and J dropped 9; count of bases not matched to a gene: 8. The CDR3 is CASSGEGQGRSPLHF. In nucleotides, the CDR3 is TGTGCCAGCAGCGGGGAGGGACAGGGACGTTCACCCCTCCACTTT.

The V and J genes are TRBV7-2 and TRBJ1-1, with TRBD1 identical over 9 bases. Germline loops: CDR1 SGHTA, CDR2 FQGNSA. V lost 7 bases and J lost 5; bases outside the gene matches: 8. This CDR3 has 14 residues. DNA for the CDR3: TGTGCCAGCACTACACAGGGGGCAGAAACTGAAGCTTTCTTT. This translates into CASTTQGAETEAFF. Full variable domain (missing parts from reference TRBV7-2 and TRBJ1-1): GAGVSQSPSNKVTEKGKDVELRCDPISGHTALYWYRQSLGQGLEFLIYFQGNSAPDKSGLPSDRFSAERTGGSVSTLTIQRTQQEDSAVYLCASTTQGAETEAFFGQGTRLTVV.

The genes are TRBV12-5 and TRBJ2-3; D perhaps matches TRBD2 (7 bases). Deletions cut 1 base from V and 4 bases from J, with 12 bases between. CDR3 length: 15 residues. Germline CDR1 is LGHNT and CDR2 is FRNRAP. In DNA, the CDR3 is TGTGCTAGTGGTTTGGGGCTAGGGGGGGCAGATACGCAGTATTTT. This gives the protein CASGLGLGGADTQYF. Supplemented by reference TRBV12-5 and TRBJ2-3, the full variable domain reads DARVTQTPRHKVTEMGQEVTMRCQPILGHNTVFWYRQTMMQGLELLAYFRNRAPLDDSGMPKDRFSAEMPDATLATLKIQPSEPRDSAVYFCASGLGLGGADTQYFGPGTRLTVL.

This clone was detected only once. This rearrangement joins TRBV11-2 to TRBJ2-1; 8 bases map to TRBD2. The CDR3 has 16 residues. V shed 1 base, J shed 4 bases, and the junction held 6 bases outside the gene matches. Per the germline V gene, CDR1 is SGHAT and CDR2 is FQNNGV. CDR3 residues: CASSLVGTRGYNEQFF. The CDR3 DNA sequence: TGTGCCAGCAGCTTAGTCGGGACTAGGGGTTACAATGAGCAGTTCTTC.